The entry that follows covers one T cell receptor beta chain sequence. Its specificity is unknown. This sample's treatment: roughly nine-day PBMC culture with coronavirus spike peptide pools or control peptides (ViraFEST assay). ViraFEST relied on peptide pools to expand antigen-specific T cells; the TCRs were sequenced afterward. Half of the medium was exchanged for fresh IL-2 medium, first on day 3 and then on day 7. These data are taken from a study of vaccination and CD4 T cells after COVID-19. After removal of 4 bases from V and 4 bases from J, the junction contained 14 bases not matched to a gene. The germline V gene encodes CDR1 SGHRS and CDR2 YFSETQ. The CDR3 extends over 17 amino acids. Sequenced with the Oncomine TCR Beta short-read assay was DNA taken from cultured CD4+ T cells. TCRdb used MiXCR to reprocess the PCR reads, holding one entry per CDR3 protein. This table has approximately 19,000 distinct CDR3 sequences, roughly 45% appearing once.

This chain links TRBV5-1 with TRBJ2-5; TRBD1 matches at 9 bases. This TCR derives from a human donor who had recovered from COVID-19. The sample was CD4+ T cells from blood, cultured in vitro. The CDR3 region is CASSVGTGTGTIETQYF. The CDR3 coding sequence is TGCGCCAGCAGCGTGGGAACCGGGACAGGGACCATAGAGACCCAGTACTTC.